This T cell receptor (beta chain) is drawn from a study of blood T cells in healthy people across ages. Regarding the study as a whole: Unsorted PBMC material precluded a definitive naive versus antigen-experienced comparison.

A sample-barcoded 5' primer and a J-beta primer mix were used in a second PCR of about 7 to 11 cycles. Samples each returned at least 3 million CDR3-containing paired-end reads. One entry per CDR3 protein, called by TCRdb with MiXCR from the 5' RACE reads. The sample has 850,000 to 1,100,000 distinct CDR3 sequences, roughly two fifths seen once. The V gene's germline CDR1 is SGHTA and CDR2 FQGNSA. Trimming took off 5 bases at V and 1 base at J, with 14 bases between the two ends. This CDR3 is built from 15 residues. In this sample, this clonotype turned up once. The antigen remains undetermined. This clonotype originated in a man younger than 35 in good health. Sequenced: blood. This rearrangement joins TRBV7-2 to TRBJ1-1; TRBD1 is a possible D gene (5 bases). The chain's CDR3 is CASSVYGGENTEAFF. The CDR3 bases are TGTGCCAGCAGCGTATATGGGGGGGAGAACACTGAAGCTTTCTTT.